Presented here are 21 T cell receptor beta chains from one specimen sequenced in a study of CD8 T cells in ankylosing spondylitis. Study conclusions and caveats: Apparently characteristic of ankylosing spondylitis blood was a TCR beta motif (fewer than ten highly homologous variants).

These receptors have no known antigen. TCRdb analysed the 5' RACE reads with MiXCR anew, one entry per CDR3 protein. The repertoire holds fewer than 500,000 distinct CDR3 sequences, with 25% to 30% as singletons. The sample consisted of blood, either unsorted or a sorted T cell fraction (not recorded which). Receptor source: a male donor with ankylosing spondylitis.

The chain couples TRBV11-2 to TRBJ1-2; D unresolved. V shed 4 bases and J shed 4 bases, with 10 bases lying between them. Germline V lookup: CDR1 SGHAT, CDR2 FQNNGV. This CDR3 has 13 residues. CDR3 protein: CASSSGPLYGYTF. The DNA of the CDR3 is TGTGCCAGCAGCTCCGGGCCACTCTATGGCTACACCTTC. The complete variable domain, with remaining parts taken from reference TRBV11-2 and TRBJ1-2, reads EAGVAQSPRYKIIEKRQSVAFWCNPISGHATLYWYQQILGQGPKLLIQFQNNGVVDDSQLPKDRFSAERLKGVDSTLKIQPAKLEDSAVYLCASSSGPLYGYTFGSGTRLTVV.

This clonotype was picked up a small number of times. The chain uses TRBV7-2 and TRBJ2-7, with 8 bases matching TRBD2. CDR3 length equals 16 residues. Germline-derived CDR1 and CDR2 are SGHTA and FQGNSA. Trimming cost V 3 bases and J 0 bases; bases outside gene matches: 7. CDR3 protein: CASSFDPAGVSYEQYF. The CDR3 DNA follows: TGTGCCAGCAGCTTCGACCCAGCGGGAGTCTCCTACGAGCAGTACTTC.

The genes are TRBV4-2 and TRBJ2-1; tentative D call: TRBD2 (6 bases). This CDR3 comprises 16 residues. Germline V gene data show CDR1 as LGHNA and CDR2 as YNFKEQ. V was pared by 4 bases and J by 0 bases, with 13 bases between. CDR3: CASSPQGGASYNEQFF. The DNA of the CDR3 is TGTGCCAGCAGCCCGCAAGGAGGGGCCTCCTACAATGAGCAGTTCTTC.

The chain couples TRBV2 to TRBJ2-3; 12 nucleotides line up with TRBD2. CDR1 is SNHLY, CDR2 FYNNEI, per germline. The V gene end was trimmed by 10 bases and the J gene end by 6 bases; junction bases not matched to a gene: 8. CDR3 size: 14 residues. The CDR3, as DNA: TGTGCCAACGGACTAGCGGGACCTAGCGATACGCAGTATTTT. Encoded protein: CANGLAGPSDTQYF.

This chain links TRBV7-2 with TRBJ1-2; D call uncertain. CDR3 size: 14 residues. The V gene's germline CDR1 is SGHTA and CDR2 FQGNSA. Trimming left V 5 bases short and J 2 bases short, with 12 bases between. The CDR3 sequence is CASSTPAANYGYTF. The CDR3 DNA reads as TGTGCCAGCAGCACCCCCGCAGCCAACTATGGCTACACCTTC.

The chain combines TRBV3-1 with TRBJ2-2; the match to TRBD1 covers 9 bases. V shed 6 bases, J shed 0 bases, and the junction held 5 bases outside the gene matches. Germline V gives CDR1 LGHDT, CDR2 YNNKEL (reference sequence). This CDR3 has 16 residues. The chain's CDR3 is CASRLRQGANTGELFF. CDR3 in DNA: TGTGCCAGCAGACTTAGACAGGGGGCGAACACCGGGGAGCTGTTTTTT.

The V and J genes are TRBV5-6 and TRBJ2-3, with 10 nucleotides matching TRBD2. This CDR3 region has 17 residues. From germline, CDR1 is SGHDT and CDR2 YYEEEE. Trimming cost V 1 base and J 3 bases; bases outside gene matches: 8. The CDR3 DNA reads TGTGCCAGCAGCTTGTGGACTAGCGGAAAGTCTACAGATACGCAGTATTTT. Protein product: CASSLWTSGKSTDTQYF.

The rearrangement links TRBV6-1 to TRBJ2-1; TRBD2 might be the D (6 bases). V lost 2 bases, J lost 6 bases, and 11 bases lay in between. This CDR3 has 14 residues. CDR1 is MNHNS and CDR2 is SASEGT in the germline V gene. The CDR3 loop reads CASSESGGINEQFF. The CDR3 DNA is TGTGCCAGCAGTGAAAGTGGGGGGATCAATGAGCAGTTCTTC.

V usage is TRBV24-1 and J usage is TRBJ2-1, with 12 bases lining up with TRBD1. CDR1 and CDR2 from the germline V gene are KGHDR and SFDVKD. The CDR3 has 14 amino acids. V shed 5 bases, J shed 9 bases, and the junction held 4 bases outside the gene matches. CDR3 in amino acids: CATSVPGQGAEQFF. The CDR3 nucleotides are TGTGCCACCAGTGTCCCGGGACAGGGGGCTGAGCAGTTCTTC.

This clonotype was counted once. V and J are TRBV20-1 and TRBJ1-5, with 9 bases aligning to TRBD1. After removal of 4 bases from V and 3 bases from J, the junction contained 1 base not matched to a gene. Germline V gene lookup returns CDR1 DFQATT and CDR2 SNEGSKA (reference sequence). The length of the CDR3 is 13 residues. CDR3 sequence: CSANRGLNQPQHF. CDR3 DNA sequence: TGCAGTGCTAACAGGGGGCTCAATCAGCCCCAGCATTTT.

V gene TRBV29-1 combines with J gene TRBJ1-4, with no clear D. The CDR3 loop spans 13 amino acids. The V end was cut by 7 bases, the J end by 3 bases, with 12 bases between. Germline CDR1 SQVTM, CDR2 ANQGSEA. This chain's CDR3 is CSARDGANEKLFF. CDR3 sequence (DNA): TGCAGCGCGCGGGATGGGGCTAATGAAAAACTGTTTTTT.

The V gene is TRBV20-1, the J gene TRBJ2-1; D may be TRBD2 (6 bases). Germline CDR1 is DFQATT and CDR2 is SNEGSKA (reference sequence). The V gene lost 3 bases and the J gene lost 8 bases, with 14 bases spanning the gap. The CDR3 spans 13 residues. This CDR3 reads CSASGGTADEQFF. CDR3 DNA sequence: TGCAGTGCTAGTGGAGGGACTGCGGATGAGCAGTTCTTC.

The V call is TRBV7-9, the J call TRBJ1-1; TRBD1 agrees at 9 bases. The CDR3 extends over 13 amino acids. J was trimmed by 8 bases and V by 5 bases; bases with no gene match: 6. Germline lookup yields CDR1 SEHNR and CDR2 FQNEAQ (reference sequence). DNA of the CDR3: TGTGCCAGCAGCCGCGGAACAGGGGGCGAAGCTTTCTTT. Translation gives CASSRGTGGEAFF.

This chain uses TRBV5-1 with TRBJ1-4, with 7 bases fitting TRBD1. CDR1 and CDR2 (germline): SGHRS, YFSETQ. V shed 4 bases, J shed 10 bases, and the junction held 10 bases outside the gene matches. The CDR3 has 14 residues. CDR3 in DNA: TGCGCCAGCAGCGAGGGCCAGGGGGGCGGAAAACTGTTTTTT. This translates into CASSEGQGGGKLFF.

This clonotype was seen more than once but under ten times. The chain is built from TRBV7-2 and TRBJ2-1, with a weak D call TRBD1 (6 bases). Germline V CDR1 and CDR2: SGHTA, FQGNSA. The CDR3 consists of 12 residues. The germline V and J ends were trimmed by 3 bases and 15 bases, with 15 bases remaining between them. The CDR3 nucleotides are TGTGCCAGCAGCTTTGGACAGAGCGCTCGGTTCTTC. This gives the protein CASSFGQSARFF.

The V and J genes are TRBV19 and TRBJ2-1; D is perhaps TRBD1 (5 bases). Per the germline V gene, CDR1 is LNHDA and CDR2 is SQIVND (reference sequence). The CDR3 is 14 amino acids. Deletions cut 2 bases from V and 8 bases from J, with 13 bases between. In DNA form, the CDR3 reads TGTGCCAGTAGTATACTTTCCGACAGCTATGAGCAGTTCTTC. Residues: CASSILSDSYEQFF.

This clonotype was detected only a few times. The chain employs TRBV7-9 and TRBJ2-1; a weak D match, TRBD2 (5 bases). Germline CDR1 and CDR2: SEHNR and FQNEAQ (reference sequence). The CDR3 is 15 residues long. Trimming removed 5 bases at V and 7 bases at J, with 18 bases between. CDR3 amino acids: CASSHARRTANEQFF. The CDR3, as DNA: TGTGCCAGCAGCCATGCCAGGAGGACTGCGAATGAGCAGTTCTTC. The variable domain in full, completed from reference TRBV7-9 and TRBJ2-1, reads DTGVSQNPRHKITKRGQNVTFRCDPISEHNRLYWYRQTLGQGPEFLTYFQNEAQLEKSRLLSDRFSAERPKGSFSTLEIQRTEQGDSAMYLCASSHARRTANEQFFGPGTRLTVL.

This clonotype has just a few counts. An end of the junction does not agree with germline; a read error may underlie this. The rearrangement links TRBV25-1 to TRBJ1-2; D gene unclear. From germline, CDR1 is MGHDK and CDR2 SYGVNS. The CDR3 loop spans 13 amino acids. This CDR3 is CASSERGDYGYTF. The CDR3 region has the DNA TGTGCCAGCAGTGAACGGGGTGACTACGGCTACACCTTC.

This clonotype occurred a few times. The chain has TRBV12-3 or TRBV12-4 and TRBJ2-5; D unresolved. The CDR3 is 12 residues long. With 6 bases removed from V and 4 bases from J, the gap between germline ends came to 9 bases. CDR3 coding DNA: TGTGCCAGCAGGCGGTTAGGAGAGACCCAGTACTTC. Protein sequence: CASRRLGETQYF.

This clonotype has just a few counts. The chain links TRBV24-1 to TRBJ2-3; TRBD1 might be the D (5 bases). Germline-derived CDR1 and CDR2 are KGHDR and SFDVKD. Between the trimmed V and J ends, which lost 6 bases and 0 bases, there was a span of 9 bases. The CDR3 has 14 amino acids. The CDR3 region has the DNA TGTGCCACCAGTCGTAGGGGTAGCACAGATACGCAGTATTTT. Translation: CATSRRGSTDTQYF.

The chain joins TRBV5-1 to TRBJ1-3; D gene unclear. Germline V gene data show CDR1 as SGHRS and CDR2 as YFSETQ. The CDR3 loop spans 13 amino acids. V gave up 0 bases and J gave up 4 bases, with 5 bases separating them. CDR3 region: CASSLGWGNTIYF. Here the CDR3 DNA reads TGCGCCAGCAGCTTGGGCTGGGGAAACACCATATATTTT.